This paragraph covers one T cell receptor (beta chain) sequence. This entry belongs to a study of blood T cell repertoires in COVID-19. Overall study context: COVID-19 samples, acute and convalescent, were from the United States, Italy and Spain.

CDR1 SGHNT and CDR2 YYREEE come from the germline V gene (reference sequence). V lost 4 bases and J lost 4; bases outside the gene matches: 12. The CDR3 has 16 residues. Per the original methods: Estimated nucleated cell counts came from reference gene primer amplification. The protocol was immunoSEQ multiplex PCR, while the TCRdb copy is restricted to in-frame clones and leaves out a portion. D and trimming come from the DNA, and the V and J calls and clone size come from that table. There are around 69,000 clones in the sample; about 82% occur only once, and less than 2% lies in the top ten. The material sequenced was peripheral blood. The rearrangement joins TRBV5-4 to TRBJ2-5; 8 bases are a match to TRBD2. The TCR sequence derives from a woman aged 60-75 years with acute or convalescent COVID-19. The DNA for the CDR3 is TGTGCCAGCAGCCATAACGCGGGGGGAGGAGGAGAGACCCAGTACTTC. It is translated as CASSHNAGGGGETQYF.